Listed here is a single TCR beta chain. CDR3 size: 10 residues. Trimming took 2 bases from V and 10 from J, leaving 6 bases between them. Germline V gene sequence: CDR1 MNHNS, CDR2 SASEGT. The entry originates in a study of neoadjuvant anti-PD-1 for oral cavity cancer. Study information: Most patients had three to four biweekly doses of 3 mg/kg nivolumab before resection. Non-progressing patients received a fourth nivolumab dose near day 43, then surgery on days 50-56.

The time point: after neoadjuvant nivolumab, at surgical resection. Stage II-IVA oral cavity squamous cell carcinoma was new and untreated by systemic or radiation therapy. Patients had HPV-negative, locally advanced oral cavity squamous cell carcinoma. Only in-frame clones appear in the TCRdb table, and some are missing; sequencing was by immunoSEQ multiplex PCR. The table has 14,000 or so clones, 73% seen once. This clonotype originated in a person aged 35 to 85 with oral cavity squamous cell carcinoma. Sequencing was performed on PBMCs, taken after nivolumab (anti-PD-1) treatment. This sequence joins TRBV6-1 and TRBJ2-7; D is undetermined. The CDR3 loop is CASSERLQYF. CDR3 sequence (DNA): TGTGCCAGCAGTGAAAGGCTTCAGTACTTC.